A selection of T cell receptor beta chains follows, all from one sample in a study of beta chain features in type 1 diabetes. The protocol was immunoSEQ multiplex PCR, while the TCRdb copy is restricted to in-frame clones and leaves out a portion. The sample has hundreds of thousands of clones; more than 12% are singletons. Specimen: naive CD4+ T cells from blood. The origin of the receptors is a man aged 18 to 30 with type 1 diabetes. Each CDR3 is given with its conserved first and last residue. A D gene is named only where the DNA matches it firmly. Size tells how often a clone was seen (once, few, many) or the class of an expanded clone, and some rows leave it out.

v_gene,j_gene,d_gene,abundance,CDR3nt,CDR3aa
TRBV6-5,TRBJ2-5,TRBD1,-,TGTGCCAGTAGTCCACAGGGGAAAGAGACCCAGTACTTC,CASSPQGKETQYF
TRBV19,TRBJ2-1,-,many,TGTGCCAGTAGTATAGCACTAGCCTACAATGAGCAGTTCTTC,CASSIALAYNEQFF
TRBV15,TRBJ2-2,-,-,TGTGCCACCAGCAGAGGACCGTCAGGGGAGGCCGGGGAGCTGTTTTTT,CATSRGPSGEAGELFF
TRBV11-2,TRBJ2-5,-,few,TGTGCCAGCAGCTCTCGGACGGGACTCTCAGAGACCCAGTACTTC,CASSSRTGLSETQYF
TRBV20-1,TRBJ1-5,-,-,TGCAGTGCTAGAGTCGATCAGCCCCAGCATTTT,CSARVDQPQHF
TRBV29-1,TRBJ1-1,TRBD1,-,TGCAGCGTGGGTTACAGGGGCGACACTGAAGCTTTCTTT,CSVGYRGDTEAFF
TRBV7-9,TRBJ2-7,TRBD1,few,TGTGCCAGCAGCCTACGGACAGGGGGTACCGAGCAGTACTTC,CASSLRTGGTEQYF
TRBV25-1,TRBJ1-6,-,few,TGTGCCAGCAGTAGGACTCGCCAGGATTCACCCCTCCACTTT,CASSRTRQDSPLHF
TRBV5-1,TRBJ2-1,TRBD1,few,TGCGCGAGCAAAAAAGGGACAGAAAGAGGAAATGAGCAGTTCTTC,CASKKGTERGNEQFF
TRBV29-1,TRBJ2-1,TRBD2,-,TGCAGCGGGGGACTAGCGGGAGGTGATGAGCAGTTCTTC,CSGGLAGGDEQFF
TRBV4-3,TRBJ2-7,-,-,TGCGCCAGCAGCCAAGATCCGCAGGGAGCCTACGAGCAGTACTTC,CASSQDPQGAYEQYF
TRBV7-8,TRBJ2-7,TRBD1,-,TGTGCCAGCAGCCAGACCCGGACAGGTGGACGGGAGCAGTACTTC,CASSQTRTGGREQYF
TRBV7-2,TRBJ1-4,-,-,TGTGCCAGCAGCTCCCCGAGTCAGGGAGGAAAACTGTTTTTT,CASSSPSQGGKLFF
TRBV7-9,TRBJ2-7,TRBD1,-,TGTGCCAGCAGTAGGGACAGGGATTACGAGCAGTACTTC,CASSRDRDYEQYF
TRBV29-1,TRBJ1-1,-,-,TGCAGCGTTGACCGGACTACTGAAGCTTTCTTT,CSVDRTTEAFF
TRBV9,TRBJ1-2,-,few,TGTGCCAGCAGCGTAGCTCATAGGGAACAGGATGCGACCTTC,CASSVAHREQDATF
TRBV2,TRBJ1-5,-,few,TGTGCCAGCAGTTTGAATTGGAGGGATCAGCCCCAGCATTTT,CASSLNWRDQPQHF
TRBV7-2,TRBJ2-1,-,-,TGTGCCAGCAGCTTAACGACCGGTGGAGGAGAGCAGTTCTTC,CASSLTTGGGEQFF
TRBV5-4,TRBJ2-4,-,-,TGTGCCAGCAGCTTGGGTGGTACGGACATTCAGTACTTC,CASSLGGTDIQYF
TRBV4-2,TRBJ1-1,-,few,TGTGCCAGCAGCCAGGGGGCAGGGACTGAAGCTTTCTTT,CASSQGAGTEAFF
TRBV28,TRBJ2-2,TRBD2,-,TGTGCCAGCAGTAAACCGGGACTAGCGGGAGCCGGGGAGCTGTTTTTT,CASSKPGLAGAGELFF
TRBV5-1,TRBJ1-1,-,few,TGCGCCAGCAGCGACACAGGGCCCGAAGCTTTCTTT,CASSDTGPEAFF
TRBV7-2,TRBJ2-7,-,-,TGTGCCAGCAGCCGCGGGACTGCCTACGAGCAGTACTTC,CASSRGTAYEQYF
TRBV6-5,TRBJ2-1,-,-,TGTGCCAGCAGACCTACCTACAATGAGCAGTTCTTC,CASRPTYNEQFF
TRBV7-2,TRBJ2-1,-,-,TGTGCCAGCAGCTTCGGGACTCCCAACTACAATGAGCAGTTCTTC,CASSFGTPNYNEQFF
TRBV6-6,TRBJ1-3,-,few,TGTGCCAGCTCCGAGACAAACTCTGGAAACACCATATATTTT,CASSETNSGNTIYF
TRBV11-2,TRBJ2-3,TRBD1,few,TGTGCCAGCAGCTGGCGGACAGGTCCCGATACGCAGTATTTT,CASSWRTGPDTQYF
TRBV2,TRBJ2-5,-,-,TGTGCCGGCCGGGGCAGACAAGAGACCCAGTACTTC,CAGRGRQETQYF
TRBV9,TRBJ1-2,-,-,TGTGCCAGCAGCGTAGCGGTCGGGGAACGAGGCTACACCTTC,CASSVAVGERGYTF
TRBV7-9,TRBJ2-7,TRBD1,few,TGTGCCAGCAGGATTGGAGGGACAGGGACTGACGAGCAGTACTTC,CASRIGGTGTDEQYF
TRBV5-5,TRBJ2-7,-,few,TGTGCCAGCAGCTTGGGTCCGCGAGGGGAAATAAGCGAGCAGTACTTC,CASSLGPRGEISEQYF
TRBV7-6,TRBJ1-5,-,-,TGTGCCAGCTCCACCAGGCTAGATCAGCCCCAGCATTTT,CASSTRLDQPQHF
TRBV7-2,TRBJ2-5,-,-,TGTGCCAGCAGCTTAGGACAGGCCAGGCGAGAGACCCAGTACTTC,CASSLGQARRETQYF
TRBV18,TRBJ2-1,TRBD2,-,TGTGCCAGCTCACCCACTAGCGGGAATCATGAGCAGTTCTTC,CASSPTSGNHEQFF
TRBV7-2,TRBJ2-1,TRBD2,few,TGTGCCAGCACGAGTGATAGCGGGGGTTACAATGAGCAGTTCTTC,CASTSDSGGYNEQFF
TRBV9,TRBJ2-1,-,few,TGTGCCAGCAGCGTAGTATGGGGGAGGAGCTCCTACAATGAGCAGTTCTTC,CASSVVWGRSSYNEQFF
TRBV2,TRBJ2-4,-,-,TGTGCCAGCAGGGACGATTTAGACATTCAGTACTTC,CASRDDLDIQYF